This TCR beta chain appears in the sequencing data of a study of Ad26.COV2.S vaccination and SARS-CoV-2 variants. Overall study results and limits: Participants given vaccine showed non-spike TCR breadth similar to that of placebo recipients. Post-vaccination spike-specific CD8+ and CD4+ T cell responses reportedly had substantial breadth. Using TCR breadth and depth analyses may have led to underestimated total T cell responses.

TCRdb's copy holds only in-frame clones and misses some; the assay was immunoSEQ multiplex PCR. The sample has 350,000 to 450,000 clones; about 91% are singletons. With regard to this clone: Its target is not known.

Trimming stripped 1 base from V and 0 bases from J, with 15 bases between. The CDR3 totals 18 residues. Germline V gene lookup returns CDR1 LGHNA and CDR2 YSLEER. The receptor was isolated from a human donor who had recovered from COVID-19. This specimen consisted of peripheral blood, obtained after recovery from COVID-19. V gene TRBV4-3 combines with J gene TRBJ1-4; no definite D call. CDR3 residues: CASSQGPDYVATNEKLFF. The DNA of the CDR3 is TGCGCCAGCAGCCAAGGTCCAGATTATGTTGCAACTAATGAAAAACTGTTTTTT.